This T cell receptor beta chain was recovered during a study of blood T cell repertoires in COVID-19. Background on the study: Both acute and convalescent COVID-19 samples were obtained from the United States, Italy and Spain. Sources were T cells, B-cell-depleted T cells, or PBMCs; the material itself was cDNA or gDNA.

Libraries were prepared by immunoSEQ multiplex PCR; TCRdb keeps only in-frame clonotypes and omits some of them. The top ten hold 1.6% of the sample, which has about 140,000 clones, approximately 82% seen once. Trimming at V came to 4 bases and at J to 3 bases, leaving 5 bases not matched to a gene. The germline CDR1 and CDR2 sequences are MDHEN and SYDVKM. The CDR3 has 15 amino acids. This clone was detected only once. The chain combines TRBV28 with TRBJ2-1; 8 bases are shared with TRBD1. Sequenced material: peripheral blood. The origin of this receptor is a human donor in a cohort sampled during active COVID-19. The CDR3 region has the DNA TGTGCCAGCAGTTACACGGGACAGGTCTACAATGAGCAGTTCTTC. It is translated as CASSYTGQVYNEQFF.